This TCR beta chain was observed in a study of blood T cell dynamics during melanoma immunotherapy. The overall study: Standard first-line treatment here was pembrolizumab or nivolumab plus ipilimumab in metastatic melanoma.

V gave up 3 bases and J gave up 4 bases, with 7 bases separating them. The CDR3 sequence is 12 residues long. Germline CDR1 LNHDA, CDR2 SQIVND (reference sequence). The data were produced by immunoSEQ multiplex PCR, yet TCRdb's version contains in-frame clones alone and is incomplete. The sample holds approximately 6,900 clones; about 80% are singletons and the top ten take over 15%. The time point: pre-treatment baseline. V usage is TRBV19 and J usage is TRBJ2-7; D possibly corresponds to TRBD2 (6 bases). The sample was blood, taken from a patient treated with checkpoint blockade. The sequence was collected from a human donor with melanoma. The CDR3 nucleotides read TGTGCCAGTAGTATGGGAGGTTACGAGCAGTACTTC. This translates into CASSMGGYEQYF. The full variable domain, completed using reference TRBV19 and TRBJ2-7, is DGGITQSPKYLFRKEGQNVTLSCEQNLNHDAMYWYRQDPGQGLRLIYYSQIVNDFQKGDIAEGYSVSREKKESFPLTVTSAQKNPTAFYLCASSMGGYEQYFGPGTRLTVT.